These T cell receptor beta chains were read from a single sample in a study of cytomegalovirus exposure and HLA in healthy donors. This table comes from immunoSEQ multiplex PCR, and its TCRdb copy is limited to in-frame clones, with some not included. Among around 120,000 clones listed, about 59% were seen once. Sequencing input: PBMCs. Every receptor here comes from a woman aged 40 to 50 in good health and CMV-seropositive. Both conserved end residues are part of each CDR3. A D gene is named only where the DNA matches it firmly. A row's size may be missing; if present it is once, few, many or a size class.

D,size,J,V,length,DNA,CDR3
TRBD1,-,TRBJ1-3,TRBV18,15,TGTGCCAGCTCACCAGGACAGGGGAATGCGCACACCATATATTTT,CASSPGQGNAHTIYF
-,-,TRBJ2-1,TRBV9,14,TGTGCCAGCAGCTCAGGTTTCTCCTACAATGAGCAGTTCTTC,CASSSGFSYNEQFF
-,-,TRBJ1-1,TRBV18,14,TGTGCCAGCTCACCACTCAGGGATTACACTGAAGCTTTCTTT,CASSPLRDYTEAFF
-,once,TRBJ1-1,TRBV11-2,12,TGTGCCAGCAGCTTACAGGACAGCGAAGCTTTCTTT,CASSLQDSEAFF
-,-,TRBJ2-7,TRBV10-2,15,TGCGCCAGCAGTGATTGGGCGGGAAAGACCTACGAGCAGTACTTC,CASSDWAGKTYEQYF
TRBD2,-,TRBJ2-7,TRBV27,18,TGTGCCAGCAGTCCCTACGCTCGACTAGCGGGAGACCCCTACGAGCAGTACTTC,CASSPYARLAGDPYEQYF
TRBD2,few,TRBJ2-1,TRBV27,16,TGTGCCAGCAGTGCTAGCGGAGCCAGCTCCTACAATGAGCAGTTCTTC,CASSASGASSYNEQFF
-,few,TRBJ2-7,TRBV30,11,TGTGCCTGGAAGGACAGTTACGAGCAGTACTTC,CAWKDSYEQYF
-,few,TRBJ1-5,TRBV12-1,15,TGTGCCAGCAGCCCGGCGGGACAGAAAAATCAGCCCCAGCATTTT,CASSPAGQKNQPQHF
TRBD2,-,TRBJ2-1,TRBV7-9,16,TGTGCCAGCAGCCGCGTCACTAGCGGGAGGTTGAATGAGCAGTTCTTC,CASSRVTSGRLNEQFF
-,-,TRBJ2-3,TRBV6-6,13,TGTGCCAGCAGTTACTCAAACACGAATACGCAGTATTTT,CASSYSNTNTQYF
TRBD1,-,TRBJ2-1,TRBV7-8,13,TGTGCCAGCAGTCTACAGGGGCACAATGAGCAGTTCTTC,CASSLQGHNEQFF
-,-,TRBJ2-7,TRBV11-2,16,TGTGCCAGCAGCCTCGCAGGGGTACTACCCTCCTACGAGCAGTACTTC,CASSLAGVLPSYEQYF
TRBD2,-,TRBJ2-2,TRBV9,17,TGTGCCAGCAGCGCACTAGCGGGCCCTGTCCCCGCCGGGGAGCTGTTTTTT,CASSALAGPVPAGELFF
TRBD2,-,TRBJ2-2,TRBV5-4,18,TGTGCCAGCAGCTCCGGACTAGCGGGAGCGGAGGGGTTCGGAGAGCTGTTTTTT,CASSSGLAGAEGFGELFF
-,few,TRBJ2-1,TRBV5-1,18,TGCGCCAGCAGCACCACCTCTCTGGAGGGCAGCTCCTACAATGAGCAGTTCTTC,CASSTTSLEGSSYNEQFF
-,-,TRBJ1-1,TRBV28,11,TGTGCCAGCAGTTCCCCGGTTGAAGCTTTCTTT,CASSSPVEAFF
TRBD1,-,TRBJ1-2,TRBV11-2,13,TGTGCCAGCAGCGAAAACAGGGGGCGTGGCTACACCTTC,CASSENRGRGYTF
TRBD2,-,TRBJ2-1,TRBV7-2,15,TGTGCCAGCAGCGCTGGGACTAGCGGGAGCAATGAGCAGTTCTTC,CASSAGTSGSNEQFF
TRBD1,few,TRBJ2-7,TRBV12-5,15,TGTGCTAGTGGTTTGAAGACAGGGGGCACGGAAGAGCAGTACTTC,CASGLKTGGTEEQYF
-,-,TRBJ1-2,TRBV5-6,13,TGTGCCAGCAGCGGGCCAGCCGCCTATGGCTACACCTTC,CASSGPAAYGYTF
TRBD2,-,TRBJ2-1,TRBV7-8,18,TGTGCCAGCAGCACCACTAACATTGGACTAGCGGGAGGGTACGAGCAGTTCTTC,CASSTTNIGLAGGYEQFF
-,-,TRBJ2-3,TRBV30,14,TGTGCCTGGACCCTAGCGACTAGCACAGATACGCAGTATTTT,CAWTLATSTDTQYF
-,-,TRBJ1-1,TRBV27,14,TGTGCCAGCAGTTTGGGGGGACCGATGACTGAAGCTTTCTTT,CASSLGGPMTEAFF
TRBD2,few,TRBJ2-1,TRBV6-5,14,TGTGCCAGTTCTATAGCGGGAGGGCCGAATGAGCAGTTCTTC,CASSIAGGPNEQFF
-,-,TRBJ1-4,TRBV7-2,14,TGTGCCAGCAGCCCTATCCCGCCATTGACGGGACTGTTTTTT,CASSPIPPLTGLFF
TRBD1,-,TRBJ1-2,TRBV6-6,16,TGTGCCAGCAGCTCATTTCGGACAGGGGGCCACTATGGCTACACCTTC,CASSSFRTGGHYGYTF
TRBD1,-,TRBJ1-1,TRBV6-1,18,TGTGCCAGCAGTGACCGGATAATGGTGACAGGGGAGGATAGGGGAGCTTTCTTT,CASSDRIMVTGEDRGAFF
TRBD1,few,TRBJ2-2,TRBV14,17,TGTGCCAGCAGCCAAGAAACCGGGACAGCCAACACCGGGGAGCTGTTTTTT,CASSQETGTANTGELFF
-,few,TRBJ1-1,TRBV2,13,TGTGCCAGTTCCAGGGAAGAGATCACTGAAGCTTTCTTT,CASSREEITEAFF
-,-,TRBJ1-1,TRBV6-4,16,TGTGCCAGCATCGGGGGGAGTTACGACAAGAACACTGAAGCTTTCTTT,CASIGGSYDKNTEAFF
TRBD2,-,TRBJ2-7,TRBV7-9,14,TGTGCCAGCAGCTTAGCGGGAGGGCCTTACGAGCAGTACTTC,CASSLAGGPYEQYF
-,-,TRBJ1-1,TRBV6-6,15,TGTGCCAGCAGGGGAGGTGTGGTCATCGGCACTGAAGCTTTCTTT,CASRGGVVIGTEAFF
TRBD2,-,TRBJ2-3,TRBV4-1,15,TGCGCCAGCAGCCAAGTTAGCGGGGAGACAGATACGCAGTATTTT,CASSQVSGETDTQYF
TRBD2,-,TRBJ2-1,TRBV19,17,TGTGCCAGTAGAAGACTAGCGGCCCTAAGCGGGGACAATGAGCAGTTCTTC,CASRRLAALSGDNEQFF
TRBD1,-,TRBJ2-2,TRBV6-5,15,TGTGCCAGTAGGAACAGGGGCGCGAACACCGGGGAGCTGTTTTTT,CASRNRGANTGELFF
TRBD1,-,TRBJ1-6,TRBV2,14,TGTGCCAGCAGACGGACAGGCGTAGATTCACCCCTCCACTTT,CASRRTGVDSPLHF